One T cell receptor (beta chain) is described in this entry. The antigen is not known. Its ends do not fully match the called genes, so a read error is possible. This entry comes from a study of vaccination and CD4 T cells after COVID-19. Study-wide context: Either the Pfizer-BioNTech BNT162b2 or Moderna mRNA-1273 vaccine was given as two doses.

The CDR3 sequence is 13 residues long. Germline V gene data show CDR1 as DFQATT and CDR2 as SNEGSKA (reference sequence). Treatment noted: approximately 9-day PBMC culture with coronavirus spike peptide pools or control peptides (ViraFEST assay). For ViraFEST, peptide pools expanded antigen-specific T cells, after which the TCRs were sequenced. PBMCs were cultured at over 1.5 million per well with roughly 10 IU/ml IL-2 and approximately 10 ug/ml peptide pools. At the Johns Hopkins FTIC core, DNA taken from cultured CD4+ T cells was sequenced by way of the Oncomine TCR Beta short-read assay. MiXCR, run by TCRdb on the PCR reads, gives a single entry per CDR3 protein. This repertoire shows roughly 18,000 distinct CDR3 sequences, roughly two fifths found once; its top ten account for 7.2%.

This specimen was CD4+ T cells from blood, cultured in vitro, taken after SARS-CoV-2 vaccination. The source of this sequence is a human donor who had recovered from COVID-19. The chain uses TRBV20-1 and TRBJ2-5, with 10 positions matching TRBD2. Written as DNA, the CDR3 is TGCAGTCCTAGGACTAGCGGCCGAGGGACCCAGTACTTC. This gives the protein CSPRTSGRGTQYF.